This TCR beta chain was obtained from a study of glioma-infiltrating T cells. Across the study: Glioma patients had dexamethasone for six or fewer days before surgery.

This clonotype was seen a handful of times. Its antigen is not known. CDR3 size: 15 residues. The V end lost 6 bases, the J end lost 0 bases, and 15 bases lay between the germline ends. Germline V lookup: CDR1 DFQATT, CDR2 SNEGSKA (reference sequence). TCR alpha and beta CDR3 regions were amplified from RNA using iRepertoire nested multiplex PCR. One-step reverse transcription and amplification started from about 100-400 ng of tissue mRNA or PBMC total RNA. TCRdb analysed the multiplex PCR reads with MiXCR anew, one entry per CDR3 protein. In the table there are a few hundred thousand distinct CDR3 sequences, 35% to 45% of which are singletons. Broader study findings: Above-expected tissue-blood divergence occurred in all gliomas, most in low-grade ones. Shared blood CDR3 signature motifs marked patients with low tissue-blood divergence.

Sequenced: glioma tissue, nonneoplastic brain tissue, or PBMCs (not recorded which). The chain carries TRBV20-1 and TRBJ1-5, with D unclear. The clonotype comes from a human donor with low-grade glioma or glioblastoma, undergoing nonglioma brain surgery, or in good health (not recorded which). The CDR3 DNA reads as TGCAGTGCAGTAAGACGAGAGTTTAGCAATCAGCCCCAGCATTTT. This codes for CSAVRREFSNQPQHF.